This TCR beta chain was recovered during a study of tumor-infiltrating lymphocytes in glioblastoma multiforme. Whole-study findings and limits: TCR plus mutation findings rest on a single glioblastoma patient.

A word on this clonotype: Its antigen is still unknown.

Three nested ARM-PCR rounds with V-beta and C-beta primers built TCRB libraries. Input was about 0.55 ug total RNA, reverse-transcribed with a C-beta primer. TCRdb fed the multiplex PCR reads into MiXCR, producing one record per CDR3 protein. The repertoire includes around 10,000 distinct CDR3 sequences, about 70% of them detected once, and about 30% sits in the top ten. The CDR3 extends over 11 amino acids. Germline-derived CDR1 and CDR2 are SGHRS and YFSETQ. The V end lost 8 bases, the J end lost 5 bases, and 10 bases lay between the germline ends. This chain links TRBV5-1 with TRBJ2-5; D not certain. The origin of this receptor is a male donor with glioblastoma. Input material: brain tumor tissue. The CDR3 here is CASSPLETQYF. CDR3 coding DNA: TGCGCCAGTAGCCCCTTGGAGACCCAGTACTTC.